This record looks at one T cell receptor beta chain sequence and its context. The antigen is unknown. The data were taken from a study of radiotherapy plus CTLA-4 blockade in lung cancer. About the study: In around 17% of patients, objective responses were seen; 30% to 35% had disease control. General study findings and limits: Blood TCR clones of tumor origin expanded after radiotherapy plus ipilimumab. Interferon-beta and early blood T cell clone dynamics reportedly predicted response best.

The ends were cut back, 0 bases at V and 1 base at J, with 10 bases in the middle. This CDR3 has 15 amino acids. Germline lookup yields CDR1 LGHNT and CDR2 FRNRAP. Ipilimumab-mediated CTLA-4 blockade plus focal radiation was given to patients having chemo-refractory metastatic non-small-cell lung cancer. The repertoire was sequenced with immunoSEQ multiplex PCR; TCRdb's copy has only in-frame clones and lacks some. The sample holds roughly 45,000 clones, roughly 60% seen once. The receptor was derived from a human donor with non-small cell lung cancer who had a partial response to radiotherapy plus ipilimumab. The chain couples TRBV12-5 to TRBJ2-7, with D perhaps matching TRBD1 (5 bases). The material sequenced was peripheral blood, taken from a patient treated with radiotherapy plus ipilimumab. The CDR3 protein is CASGLVQAQSYEQYF. CDR3 sequence (DNA): TGTGCTAGTGGTTTGGTACAGGCACAATCCTACGAGCAGTACTTC.